This TCR beta chain originates from a study of response to subunit inactivated influenza vaccine. Points from the study as a whole: Authors proposed each seasonal influenza vaccination draws in few new T cells.

This clonotype was observed a few times. The antigen is undetermined. MiXCR was run by TCRdb on the RT-PCR reads, yielding one entry per CDR3 protein. This table has fewer than 700,000 distinct CDR3 sequences, 13% appearing once. The germline gives CDR1 SGHTA, CDR2 FQGNSA. V shed 5 bases and J 3 bases; nucleotides not matched to a gene: 7. There are 14 residues in the CDR3. The clonotype was recovered from a man aged 45-60 years who received an inactivated influenza vaccine. The source was PBMCs from blood, collected about 40 days after vaccination. This chain joins TRBV7-2 and TRBJ2-7, with 7 bases matching TRBD1. CDR3 amino acids: CASSPQTGNYEQYF. The CDR3 nucleotides are TGTGCCAGCAGCCCTCAGACAGGGAACTACGAGCAGTACTTC.